One T cell receptor (beta chain) is described in this entry. This clone came up a few times. Its recognized antigen is unknown. Nothing much larger sits one base from this clone, and base qualities are not available. This entry is derived from a study of blood T cell repertoires in COVID-19 (dated by TCRdb to the early 2020s). In the study overall: Collaborator samples came from the United States, Italy and Spain and covered acute and convalescent phases of COVID-19. Samples came from the ongoing ImmuneRACE study (first 160 participants) plus 1,254 subjects from 6 global collaborators. HLA class I and class II types, where available, came from metadata supplied by the sample provider rather than from assay-based typing. Deeply sampled blood TCRbeta repertoires from subjects exposed to, actively infected with, or recovered from COVID-19 were included in the dataset. The repertoires were released in a freely available public database intended as a resource for research on the immune response to SARS-CoV-2. Sample metadata almost always included a de-identified subject ID, COVID-19 status, age in years and sex. The material from the prospective study consisted of cDNA or gDNA derived from T cells, B-cell-depleted T cells, or PBMCs.

Whole blood was collected in K2EDTA tubes by collaborating institutions according to the institutions' own protocols. Collaborator samples were shipped for TCRbeta analysis as frozen whole blood, isolated PBMCs, or DNA extracted from either sample type. Broader findings and caveats from the paper: Clinical and demographic metadata were provided uncurated, with the amount varying by source and participant.

The immunoSEQ Assay, a bias-controlled multiplex PCR, was used to amplify TCRbeta CDR3 regions from genomic DNA. As for the authors' bioinformatics: Within the assay, amplification of reference gene primers was used to estimate how many nucleated cells each sample contained. To quantify the absolute abundance of each unique TCRbeta CDR3 rearrangement, sequence reads were collapsed and filtered. For each sample, productive Simpson clonality was calculated as the square root of Simpson's diversity index across productive rearrangements. Imported from immuneACCESS, the table was reduced by TCRdb to in-frame sequences with V and J called. These copies leave out some clones; in studies compared against another copy, an unresolved V gene accounts for under half, and the cause of the remainder is not known. That table is the source of V, J and clone size, and D and trimming were worked out from the DNA. The sample includes approximately 83,000 clones, with roughly 88% observed a single time. The ten largest clones take up 7% to 8% of the sample.

The CDR3 contains 16 residues, cysteine and phenylalanine counted. The CDR3 DNA has 48 bases and is translated from base 1. V is reduced by 6 bases and J by 3 bases, leaving a spacing of 18 bases between them. From a lookup of the germline V gene (reference sequence), CDR1 and CDR2 are LNHDA and SQIVND. Material: peripheral blood. The source of this sequence is a man aged 65-85 years with acute or convalescent COVID-19. The chain employs TRBV19 and TRBJ1-5; the D region possibly corresponds to TRBD1 (6 bases align). The sequence in DNA is TGTGCCAGTAGCTACAGGGAAGTAAGGAACAATCAGCCCCAGCATTTT. This codes for CASSYREVRNNQPQHF.